The source of this TCR beta chain is a study of T cell repertoires in cytomegalovirus infection. Study context: Indications of both CMV infection and matching HLA type were provided by public TCR beta signatures.

In TCRdb, the reads were re-called with MiXCR into one record per CDR3 protein. The sample shows under 600,000 distinct CDR3 sequences, approximately 15% of them seen only once. The CDR3 contains 15 residues. Germline V gene sequence: CDR1 ENHRY, CDR2 SYGVKD. Unmatched junction bases numbered 3, after V lost 7 bases and J lost 4 bases. The TCR originated in a human donor in good health (CMV status not recorded). Some clones in this sample may be carry-over from other donors' samples. The chain employs TRBV10-3 and TRBJ2-1; 14 nucleotides align to TRBD2. Sequencing was done on a sample of CD8+ T cells from PBMCs. Written as DNA, the CDR3 is TGTGCCATCACCGGGACTAGCGGGGGTTACAATGAGCAGTTCTTC. Encoded protein: CAITGTSGGYNEQFF.